Below are 19 T cell receptor beta chains sequenced from a single sample in a study of blood T cell repertoires in COVID-19. Sequenced by immunoSEQ multiplex PCR; TCRdb stores in-frame clones only, minus some. This sample has about 140,000 clones, with roughly 87% found just once. The sequencing sample was made of peripheral blood. The source of these receptors is a woman between 50 and 59 years old with acute or convalescent COVID-19.

The chain recombines TRBV21-1 with TRBJ2-4; TRBD2 was called by the table and not checked on the DNA. TRBV21-1 is deemed a pseudogene. The CDR3 sequence is 15 residues long. CDR3 region: CASMSPSGAKNIQYF. CDR3 nucleotide sequence: TGTGCCAGCATGTCCCCATCGGGAGCCAAAAACATTCAGTACTTC.

In this sample, this clone turned up once. The gene calls are TRBV5-4 and TRBJ1-2; 11 bases are shared with TRBD1. V shed 4 bases, J shed 8 bases, and the junction held 10 bases outside the gene matches. This CDR3 is built from 15 residues. Germline CDR1 SGHNT, CDR2 YYREEE (reference sequence). In DNA, the CDR3 is TGTGCCAGCAGCCCCAGGACAGGGGGCATAGGGGGCTACACCTTC. As protein: CASSPRTGGIGGYTF.

This clone was recorded once. The chain couples TRBV5-5 to TRBJ1-2; maybe TRBD1 (5 bases). Per the germline V gene, CDR1 is SGHKS and CDR2 is YYEKEE (reference sequence). V was shortened by 4 bases and J by 4 bases, with 14 bases between the two germline ends. The CDR3 covers 14 residues. CDR3 residues: CASSTQTASYGYTF. The CDR3 DNA follows: TGTGCCAGCAGCACCCAGACAGCCTCCTATGGCTACACCTTC.

The chain is built from TRBV14 and TRBJ1-6; D call uncertain. Germline lookup yields CDR1 SGHDN and CDR2 FVKESK. This CDR3 spans 17 amino acids. V lost 4 bases, J lost 0 bases, and 13 bases lay in between. CDR3 nucleotide sequence: TGTGCCAGCAGCCGAATGACTATGAGCTCCTATAATTCACCCCTCCACTTT. Amino acids: CASSRMTMSSYNSPLHF.

The chain combines TRBV27 with TRBJ2-6; D not certain. With 5 bases removed from V and 0 bases from J, the gap between germline ends came to 8 bases. Germline CDR1 and CDR2: MNHEY and SMNVEV (reference sequence). The CDR3 is made up of 15 amino acids. The CDR3 sequence: CASSHTRSGANVLTF. The CDR3 region has the DNA TGTGCCAGCAGTCACACCCGCTCTGGGGCCAACGTCCTGACTTTC.

This chain uses TRBV7-3 with TRBJ2-2, with a tentative D call TRBD2 (5 bases). Trimming cost V 5 bases and J 0 bases, with 13 bases left between them. CDR3 length equals 16 residues. CDR1 is SGHTA and CDR2 is FQGTGA in the germline V gene. The CDR3 region is CASSRAGSTNTGELFF. The CDR3 nucleotides read TGTGCCAGCAGCCGGGCGGGCAGTACGAACACCGGGGAGCTGTTTTTT. Looking up the rest from reference TRBV7-3 and TRBJ2-2 gives the full variable domain: GAGVSQTPSNKVTEKGKYVELRCDPISGHTALYWYRQSLGQGPEFLIYFQGTGAADDSGLPNDRFFAVRPEGSVSTLKIQRTERGDSAVYLCASSRAGSTNTGELFFGEGSRLTVL.

The CDR3 region is CASRMNRGPYGYTF. The CDR3 DNA is TGTGCCAGTAGGATGAACAGGGGCCCCTATGGCTACACCTTC. The V and J genes are TRBV19 and TRBJ1-2; TRBD1 agrees at 7 bases. J was trimmed by 4 bases and V by 6 bases; bases with no gene match: 8. The CDR3 consists of 14 residues. Per germline, CDR1 LNHDA and CDR2 SQIVND (reference sequence).

The CDR3 DNA sequence: TGTGCCAGCAGCGTAGTGGGCCGGGGGAACACTGAAGCTTTCTTT. Its translation is CASSVVGRGNTEAFF. The chain carries TRBV9 and TRBJ1-1; D not resolved. CDR1 and CDR2 from the germline V gene are SGDLS and YYNGEE. This CDR3 is built from 15 residues. The V gene lost 0 bases and the J gene lost 1 base, with 10 bases spanning the gap.

The gene calls are TRBV6-4 and TRBJ2-2; no reliable D call. The CDR3 spans 14 residues. V lost 6 bases to trimming and J lost 1 base, with 9 bases between them. Germline values: CDR1 MRHNA, CDR2 SNTAGT. The CDR3 nucleotides are TGTGCCAGCAGCGATGAGGTGAACACCGGGGAGCTGTTTTTT. Translated, it gives CASSDEVNTGELFF.

The CDR3, as DNA: TGCGCCAGCAGCTTGGAGCTTAGCGGGAAAGATGAGCAGTTCTTC. This codes for CASSLELSGKDEQFF. The chain has TRBV5-1 and TRBJ2-1, with 8 bases aligning to TRBD2. The CDR3 is made up of 15 amino acids. Unmatched junction bases numbered 7, after V lost 0 bases and J lost 8 bases. Germline CDR1 is SGHRS and CDR2 is YFSETQ.

In the case of this clone: The same CDR3 arises from other DNA sequences in this sample as well. This rearrangement joins TRBV11-3 to TRBJ2-4; 7 positions match TRBD1. The CDR3 contains 14 residues. V shed 1 base, J shed 8 bases, and the junction held 5 bases outside the gene matches. Germline CDR1 and CDR2: SGHNT and YENEEA. The CDR3: CASSLGQGGDIQYF. The CDR3 nucleotides are TGTGCCAGCAGCTTAGGACAGGGCGGTGACATTCAGTACTTC.

This sequence joins TRBV20-1 and TRBJ2-1; D is uncertain. Trimming shortened V by 5 bases and J by 7 bases, and 6 bases separated the two germline ends. This CDR3 has 10 residues. CDR1 and CDR2 from the germline V gene are DFQATT and SNEGSKA (reference sequence). CDR3 sequence: CSAGHNEQFF. CDR3 nucleotide sequence: TGCAGTGCTGGCCATAATGAGCAGTTCTTC.

J is TRBJ1-1 and V is TRBV28; D unclear. The CDR3 consists of 13 residues. Germline loops: CDR1 MDHEN, CDR2 SYDVKM. V was clipped by 6 bases and J by 1 base, with 9 bases between them. This CDR3 reads CASRFRGNTEAFF. In nucleotides, the CDR3 is TGTGCCAGCAGGTTTCGGGGGAACACTGAAGCTTTCTTT.

Only one count was recorded for this clone. This sequence joins TRBV24-1 and TRBJ2-2; 9 nucleotides align to TRBD1. Losses at the gene ends were 2 bases for V and 8 bases for J; bases not matched to a gene: 11. The CDR3 has 17 residues. Germline V CDR1 and CDR2: KGHDR, SFDVKD. The CDR3 reads CATSDWSRDRVNGELFF. In nucleotides, the CDR3 is TGTGCCACCAGTGATTGGTCCCGGGACAGGGTCAATGGGGAGCTGTTTTTT.

The chain combines TRBV28 with TRBJ2-1; no reliable D call. This CDR3 has 12 residues. The V gene's germline CDR1 is MDHEN and CDR2 SYDVKM. V gave up 3 bases and J gave up 8 bases, with 8 bases separating them. This CDR3 is CASSLLYDEQFF. The CDR3 nucleotides are TGTGCCAGCAGTTTGCTATATGATGAGCAGTTCTTC.

This sequence joins TRBV24-1 and TRBJ1-5; TRBD1 matches 9 bases. The CDR3 sequence is 15 residues long. CDR1 KGHDR and CDR2 SFDVKD come from the germline V gene. The junction had 7 bases not matched to a gene; V was cut back by 4 bases and J by 7 bases. This CDR3 reads CATSDQGQGHQPQHF. The CDR3 nucleotides read TGTGCCACCAGTGACCAGGGACAGGGCCACCAGCCCCAGCATTTT.

This chain joins TRBV10-1 and TRBJ2-1; D perhaps matches TRBD2 (5 bases). The CDR3 runs to 15 residues. V was cut by 5 bases and J by 0 bases, with 11 bases left in between. The germline gives CDR1 WNHNN, CDR2 SYGVQD (reference sequence). This CDR3 reads CASSPALASYNEQFF. The DNA of the CDR3 is TGCGCCAGCAGTCCTGCCCTAGCCTCCTACAATGAGCAGTTCTTC.

This chain uses TRBV6-4 with TRBJ2-1, with a possible D match to TRBD2 (6 bases). Germline CDR1 is MRHNA and CDR2 is SNTAGT. Trimming stripped 4 bases from V and 4 bases from J, with 14 bases between. This CDR3 comprises 15 residues. CDR3 loop: CASSGTSNEYNEQFF. CDR3 bases: TGTGCCAGCAGTGGAACTAGCAACGAATACAATGAGCAGTTCTTC.

V gene TRBV19 combines with J gene TRBJ1-5; TRBD1 matches 8 bases. CDR1 is LNHDA, CDR2 SQIVND, per germline (reference sequence). V was clipped by 5 bases and J by 5 bases; unmatched bases: 8. The CDR3 is 15 amino acids. The CDR3 spells CASSAPGQEDQPQHF. The CDR3 nucleotides read TGTGCCAGTAGTGCCCCGGGACAGGAGGATCAGCCCCAGCATTTT.